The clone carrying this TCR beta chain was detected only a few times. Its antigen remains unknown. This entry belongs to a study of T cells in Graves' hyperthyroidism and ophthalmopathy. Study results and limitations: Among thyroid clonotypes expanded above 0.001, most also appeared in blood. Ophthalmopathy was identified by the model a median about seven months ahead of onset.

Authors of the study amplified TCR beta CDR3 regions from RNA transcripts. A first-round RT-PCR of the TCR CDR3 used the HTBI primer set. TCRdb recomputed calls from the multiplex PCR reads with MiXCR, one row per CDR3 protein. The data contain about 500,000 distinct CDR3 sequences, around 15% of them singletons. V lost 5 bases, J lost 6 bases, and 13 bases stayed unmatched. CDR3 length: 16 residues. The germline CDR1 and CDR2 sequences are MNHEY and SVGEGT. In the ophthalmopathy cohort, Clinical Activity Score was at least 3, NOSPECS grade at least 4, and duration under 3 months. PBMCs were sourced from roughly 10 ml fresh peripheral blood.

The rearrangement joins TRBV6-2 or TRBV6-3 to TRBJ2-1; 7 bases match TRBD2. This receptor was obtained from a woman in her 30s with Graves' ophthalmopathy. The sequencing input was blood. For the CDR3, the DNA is TGTGCCAGCAGTAAGGGACTAAGTTACACGGGCAATGAGCAGTTCTTC. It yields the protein CASSKGLSYTGNEQFF.